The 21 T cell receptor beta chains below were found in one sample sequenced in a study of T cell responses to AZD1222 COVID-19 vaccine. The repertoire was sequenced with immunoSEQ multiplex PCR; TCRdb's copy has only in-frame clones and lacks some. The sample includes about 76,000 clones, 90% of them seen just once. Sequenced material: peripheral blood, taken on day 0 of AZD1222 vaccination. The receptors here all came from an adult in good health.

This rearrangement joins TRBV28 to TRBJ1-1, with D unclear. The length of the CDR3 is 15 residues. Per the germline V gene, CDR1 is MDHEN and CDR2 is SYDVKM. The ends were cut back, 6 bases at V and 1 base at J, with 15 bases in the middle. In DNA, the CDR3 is TGTGCCAGCAGGGACCGTGGGCCGGGGAACACTGAAGCTTTCTTT. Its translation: CASRDRGPGNTEAFF. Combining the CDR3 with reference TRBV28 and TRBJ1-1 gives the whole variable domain DVKVTQSSRYLVKRTGEKVFLECVQDMDHENMFWYRQDPGLGLRLIYFSYDVKMKEKGDIPEGYSVSREKKERFSLILESASTNQTSMYLCASRDRGPGNTEAFFGQGTRLTVV.

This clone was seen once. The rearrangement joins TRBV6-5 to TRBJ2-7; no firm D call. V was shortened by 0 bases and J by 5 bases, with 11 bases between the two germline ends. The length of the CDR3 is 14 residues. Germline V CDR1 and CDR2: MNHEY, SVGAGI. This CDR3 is CASSYSMAENEQYF. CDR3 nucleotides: TGTGCCAGCAGTTACTCGATGGCGGAGAACGAGCAGTACTTC.

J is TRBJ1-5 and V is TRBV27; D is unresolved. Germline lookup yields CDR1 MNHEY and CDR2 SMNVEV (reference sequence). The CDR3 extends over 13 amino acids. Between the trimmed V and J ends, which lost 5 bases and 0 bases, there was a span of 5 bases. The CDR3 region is CASSPYSNQPQHF. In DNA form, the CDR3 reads TGTGCCAGCAGTCCTTATAGCAATCAGCCCCAGCATTTT.

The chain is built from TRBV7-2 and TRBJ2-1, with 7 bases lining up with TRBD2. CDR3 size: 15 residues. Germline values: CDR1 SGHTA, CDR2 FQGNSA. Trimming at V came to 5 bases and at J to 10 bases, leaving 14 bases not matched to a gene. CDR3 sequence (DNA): TGTGCCAGCAGCCCGTTTAAGGGAGGGTACGGGGAGCAGTTCTTC. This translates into CASSPFKGGYGEQFF.

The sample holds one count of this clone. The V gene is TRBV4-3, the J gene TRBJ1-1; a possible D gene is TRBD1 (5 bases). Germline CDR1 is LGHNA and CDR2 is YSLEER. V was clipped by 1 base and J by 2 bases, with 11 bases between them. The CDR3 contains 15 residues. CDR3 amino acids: CASSQGGFTNTEAFF. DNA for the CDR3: TGCGCCAGCAGCCAAGGGGGGTTCACTAACACTGAAGCTTTCTTT.

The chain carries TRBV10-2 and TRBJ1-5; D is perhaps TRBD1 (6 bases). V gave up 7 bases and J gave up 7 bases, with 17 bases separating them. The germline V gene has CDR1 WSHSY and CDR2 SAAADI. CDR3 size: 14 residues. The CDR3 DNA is TGCGCCAGCAAACAGGGAGTAACGGCCCAGCCCCAGCATTTT. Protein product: CASKQGVTAQPQHF.

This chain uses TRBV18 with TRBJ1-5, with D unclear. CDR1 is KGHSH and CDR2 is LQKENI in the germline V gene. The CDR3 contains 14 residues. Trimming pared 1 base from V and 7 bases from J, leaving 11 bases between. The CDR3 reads CASSPREEEQPQHF. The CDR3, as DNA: TGTGCCAGCTCACCACGGGAGGAGGAGCAGCCCCAGCATTTT.

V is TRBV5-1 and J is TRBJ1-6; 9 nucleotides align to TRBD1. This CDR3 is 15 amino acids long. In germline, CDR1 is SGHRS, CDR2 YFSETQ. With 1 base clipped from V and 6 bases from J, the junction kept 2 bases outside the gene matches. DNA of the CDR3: TGCGCCAGCAGCTTGATGGGACAGGGTAATTCACCCCTCCACTTT. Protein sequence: CASSLMGQGNSPLHF.

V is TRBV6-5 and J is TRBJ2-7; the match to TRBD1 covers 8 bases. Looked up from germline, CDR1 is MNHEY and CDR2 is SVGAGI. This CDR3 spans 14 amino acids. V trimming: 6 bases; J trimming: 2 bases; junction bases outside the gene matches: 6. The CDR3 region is CASSRTGPTYEQYF. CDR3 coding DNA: TGTGCCAGCAGCCGGACAGGGCCTACCTACGAGCAGTACTTC.

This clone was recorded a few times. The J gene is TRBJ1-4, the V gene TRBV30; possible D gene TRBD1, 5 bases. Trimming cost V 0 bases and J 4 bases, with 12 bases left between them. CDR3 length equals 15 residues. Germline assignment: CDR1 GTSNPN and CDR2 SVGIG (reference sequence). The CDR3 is CAWSVGAGLNEKLFF. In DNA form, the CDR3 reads TGTGCCTGGAGTGTTGGGGCAGGGCTTAATGAAAAACTGTTTTTT.

CDR3 DNA sequence: TGTGCCAGCAGCTTTCAGGGCAATCAGCCCCAGCATTTT. Translating it yields CASSFQGNQPQHF. The chain joins TRBV7-8 to TRBJ1-5; D remains ambiguous. Germline CDR1 and CDR2: SGHVS and FQNEAQ. V was pared by 3 bases and J by 2 bases, with 5 bases between. The CDR3 has 13 residues. The full variable domain, rest sourced from reference TRBV7-8 and TRBJ1-5, is GAGVSQSPRYKVAKRGQDVALRCDPISGHVSLFWYQQALGQGPEFLTYFQNEAQLDKSGLPSDRFFAERPEGSVSTLKIQRTQQEDSAVYLCASSFQGNQPQHFGDGTRLSIL.

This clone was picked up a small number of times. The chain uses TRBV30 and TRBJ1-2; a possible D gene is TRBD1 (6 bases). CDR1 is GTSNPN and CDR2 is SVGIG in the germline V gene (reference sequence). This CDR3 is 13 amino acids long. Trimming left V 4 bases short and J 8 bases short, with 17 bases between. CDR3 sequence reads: CAWKVTGRVGYTF. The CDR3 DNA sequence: TGTGCCTGGAAAGTGACAGGTCGCGTCGGCTACACCTTC.

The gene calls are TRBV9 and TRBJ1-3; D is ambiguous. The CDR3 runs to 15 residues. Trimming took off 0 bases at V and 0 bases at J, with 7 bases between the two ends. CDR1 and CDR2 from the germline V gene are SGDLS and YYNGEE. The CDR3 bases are TGTGCCAGCAGCGTAGAAGCCGCCTCTGGAAACACCATATATTTT. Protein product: CASSVEAASGNTIYF.

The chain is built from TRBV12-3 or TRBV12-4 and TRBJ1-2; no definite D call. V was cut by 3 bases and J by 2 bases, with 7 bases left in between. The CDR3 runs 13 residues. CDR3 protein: CASSFDGNYGYTF. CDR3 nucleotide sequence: TGTGCCAGCAGTTTCGACGGAAACTATGGCTACACCTTC.

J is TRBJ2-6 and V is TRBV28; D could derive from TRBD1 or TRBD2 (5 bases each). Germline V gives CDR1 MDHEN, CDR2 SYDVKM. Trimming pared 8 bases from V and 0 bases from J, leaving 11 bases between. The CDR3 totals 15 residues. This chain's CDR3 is CASDTGTSGANVLTF. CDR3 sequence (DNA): TGTGCCAGCGACACCGGGACCTCTGGGGCCAACGTCCTGACTTTC.

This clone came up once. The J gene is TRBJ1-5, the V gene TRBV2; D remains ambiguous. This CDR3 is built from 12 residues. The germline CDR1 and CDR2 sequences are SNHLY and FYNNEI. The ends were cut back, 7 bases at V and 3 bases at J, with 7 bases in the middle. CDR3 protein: CASKGDNQPQHF. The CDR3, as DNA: TGTGCCAGCAAGGGAGACAATCAGCCCCAGCATTTT. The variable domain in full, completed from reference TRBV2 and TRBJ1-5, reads EPEVTQTPSHQVTQMGQEVILRCVPISNHLYFYWYRQILGQKVEFLVSFYNNEISEKSEIFDDQFSVERPDGSNFTLKIRSTKLEDSAMYFCASKGDNQPQHFGDGTRLSIL.

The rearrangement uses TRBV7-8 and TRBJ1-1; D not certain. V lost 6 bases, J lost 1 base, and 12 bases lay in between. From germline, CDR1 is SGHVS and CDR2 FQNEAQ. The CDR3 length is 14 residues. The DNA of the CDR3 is TGTGCCAGCAGACGAACTGAAACGAACACTGAAGCTTTCTTT. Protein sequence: CASRRTETNTEAFF.

CDR3 protein: CASSQFTASPTEAFF. CDR3 nucleotide sequence: TGTGCCAGCAGCCAATTTACAGCCTCGCCCACTGAAGCTTTCTTT. This chain links TRBV3-1 (or the pseudogene TRBV3-2) with TRBJ1-1; no clear D. V was shortened by 2 bases and J by 4 bases, with 14 bases between the two germline ends. Germline V gene sequence: CDR1 LGHDT, CDR2 YNNKEL (reference sequence). This CDR3 contains 15 residues.

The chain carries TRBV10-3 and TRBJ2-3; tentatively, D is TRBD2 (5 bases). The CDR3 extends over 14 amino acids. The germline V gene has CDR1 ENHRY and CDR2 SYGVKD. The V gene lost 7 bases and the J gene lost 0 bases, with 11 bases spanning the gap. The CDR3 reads CAIKATTSTDTQYF. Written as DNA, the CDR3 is TGTGCCATCAAGGCGACTACTAGCACAGATACGCAGTATTTT.

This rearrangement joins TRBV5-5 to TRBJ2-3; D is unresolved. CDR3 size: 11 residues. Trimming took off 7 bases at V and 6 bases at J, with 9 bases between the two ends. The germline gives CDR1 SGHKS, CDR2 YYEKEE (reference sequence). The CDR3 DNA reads TGTGCCAGCTTTTCAGAGGATACGCAGTATTTT. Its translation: CASFSEDTQYF.

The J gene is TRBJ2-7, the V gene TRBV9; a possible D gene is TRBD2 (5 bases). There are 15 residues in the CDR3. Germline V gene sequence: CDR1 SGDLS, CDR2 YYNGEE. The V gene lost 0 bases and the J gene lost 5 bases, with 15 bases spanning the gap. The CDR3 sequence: CASSVDDLLGDEQYF. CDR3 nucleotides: TGTGCCAGCAGCGTAGATGACCTATTGGGAGACGAGCAGTACTTC. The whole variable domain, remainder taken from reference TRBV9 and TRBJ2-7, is DSGVTQTPKHLITATGQRVTLRCSPRSGDLSVYWYQQSLDQGLQFLIQYYNGEERAKGNILERFSAQQFPDLHSELNLSSLELGDSALYFCASSVDDLLGDEQYFGPGTRLTVT.